This entry features one TCR beta chain sequence. Its antigen is undetermined. The sample comes from a study of T cells in tuberculosis. Looking at the study overall: T cells were selected with CD1B tetramers loaded with glucose monomycolate. Study-wide results and caveats: Active tuberculosis patients had shorter CDR3-alpha; the beta difference was nonsignificant. Classification accuracy was about 85% (AUROC 0.90) with the GMM-specific repertoire. Active tuberculosis TCR-alpha repertoires lay closer to GMM-specific TCRs than IGRA-negative controls, suggesting clonal expansion.

Clones were read by immunoSEQ multiplex PCR, and TCRdb kept only the in-frame ones, dropping some. Found here are roughly 41,000 clones, around 92% of them singletons; the top ten hold over 10%. From germline, CDR1 is SGHTA and CDR2 FQGNSA. The CDR3 length is 12 residues. V was trimmed by 3 bases and J by 2 bases, leaving 5 bases between them. The genes are TRBV7-2 and TRBJ2-7; weak D call: TRBD1 (5 bases). The specimen sequenced was PBMCs. This TCR came from a donor aged 10-35 years with latent tuberculosis or without tuberculosis infection. Some clones in this sample may be carry-over from other donors' samples. The CDR3: CASSFRAYEQYF. In DNA, the CDR3 is TGTGCCAGCAGCTTCAGGGCCTACGAGCAGTACTTC.